This T cell receptor beta chain is from a study of T cells in tuberculosis. The table lists this clone with a count of one. This CDR3 spans 16 amino acids. V shed 7 bases, J shed 6 bases, and the junction held 10 bases outside the gene matches. The germline V gene encodes CDR1 MGHDK and CDR2 SYGVNS. Some clones are missing from TCRdb's copy, which holds only in-frame ones; the method was immunoSEQ multiplex PCR. The sample carries more than 30,000 clones, under 98% recorded once. The sample comprised PBMCs. The TCR sequence derives from a donor between 10 and 35 years old with latent tuberculosis or without tuberculosis infection. The chain recombines TRBV25-1 with TRBJ2-1, with 12 bases lining up with TRBD2. In nucleotides, the CDR3 is TGTGCCAGCACGTCTAGCGGGGGGGCCGGAGTCAATGAGCAGTTCTTC. Protein product: CASTSSGGAGVNEQFF.